This section outlines one T cell receptor (beta chain) sequence together with its context. Its target is not known. These data come from a study of blood T cells in healthy people across ages. Overall study results and limits: Bulk PBMC profiling left naive and antigen-experienced comparisons inconclusive.

The ends were cut back, 5 bases at V and 9 bases at J, with 8 bases in the middle. The CDR3 is 11 residues long. CDR1 is SGHTA, CDR2 FQGNSA, per germline. Primers used in a second PCR of roughly 7 to 11 cycles were a sample-barcoded 5' primer and a J-beta primer mix. Every cDNA was tagged by a template-switch adaptor with 12 random nucleotides. MiXCR was run by TCRdb on the 5' RACE reads, yielding one entry per CDR3 protein. The sample shows roughly 900,000 distinct CDR3 sequences, approximately 49% of them seen only once. This chain uses TRBV7-2 with TRBJ2-1, with unresolved D. The sequencing sample was made of blood. The sequence came from a man under 40 in good health. DNA for the CDR3: TGTGCCAGCAGCCTGACCCGTGAGCAGTTCTTC. It translates to CASSLTREQFF.